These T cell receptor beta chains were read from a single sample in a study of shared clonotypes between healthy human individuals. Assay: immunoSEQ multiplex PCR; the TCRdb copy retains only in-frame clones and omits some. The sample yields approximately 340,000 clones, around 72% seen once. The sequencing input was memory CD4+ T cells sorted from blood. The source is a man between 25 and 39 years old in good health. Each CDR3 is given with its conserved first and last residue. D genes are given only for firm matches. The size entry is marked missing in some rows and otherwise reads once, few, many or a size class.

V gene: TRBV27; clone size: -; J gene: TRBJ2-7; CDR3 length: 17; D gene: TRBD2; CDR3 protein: CASPFLPTSGRIYEQYF; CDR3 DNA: TGTGCCAGCCCCTTTTTACCTACTAGCGGGAGGATCTACGAGCAGTACTTC
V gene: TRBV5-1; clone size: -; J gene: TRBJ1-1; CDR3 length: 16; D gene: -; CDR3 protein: CASSSPDGGVNTEAFF; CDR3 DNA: TGCGCCAGCAGCTCCCCGGACGGGGGGGTTAACACTGAAGCTTTCTTT
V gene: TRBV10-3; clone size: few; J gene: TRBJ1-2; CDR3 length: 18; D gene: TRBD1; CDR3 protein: CAIRHFETGTISNYGYTF; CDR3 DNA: TGTGCCATCAGGCACTTTGAGACAGGGACTATAAGTAACTATGGCTACACCTTC
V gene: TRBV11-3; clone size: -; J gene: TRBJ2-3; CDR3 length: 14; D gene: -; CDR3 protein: CASSSLGGSDTQYF; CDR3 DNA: TGTGCCAGCAGCTCCTTAGGAGGGTCAGATACGCAGTATTTT
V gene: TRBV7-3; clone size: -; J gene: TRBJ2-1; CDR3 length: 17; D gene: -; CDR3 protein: CASSSGKRRSSYNEQFF; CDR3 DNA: TGTGCCAGCAGCAGCGGCAAGCGGAGGAGCTCCTACAATGAGCAGTTCTTC
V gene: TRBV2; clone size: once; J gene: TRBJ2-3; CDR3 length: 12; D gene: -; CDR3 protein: CASGGGTDTQYF; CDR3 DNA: TGTGCCAGCGGTGGGGGGACAGATACGCAGTATTTT
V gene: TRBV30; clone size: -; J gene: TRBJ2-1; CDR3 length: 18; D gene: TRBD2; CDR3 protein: CAWKRGVIAGRSYNEQFF; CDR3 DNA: TGTGCCTGGAAGCGTGGGGTTATAGCGGGCCGCTCCTACAATGAGCAGTTCTTC
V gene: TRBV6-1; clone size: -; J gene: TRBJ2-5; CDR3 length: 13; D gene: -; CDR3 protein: CASGVGGGGTQYF; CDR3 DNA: TGTGCCAGCGGTGTAGGGGGAGGTGGGACCCAGTACTTC
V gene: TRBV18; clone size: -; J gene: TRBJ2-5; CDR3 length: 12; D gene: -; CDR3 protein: CASSPTQETQYF; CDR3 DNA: TGTGCCAGCTCACCTACGCAAGAGACCCAGTACTTC
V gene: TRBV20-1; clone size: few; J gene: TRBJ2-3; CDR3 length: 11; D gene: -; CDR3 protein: CSARPQDTQYF; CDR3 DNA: TGCAGTGCTAGACCTCAAGATACGCAGTATTTT
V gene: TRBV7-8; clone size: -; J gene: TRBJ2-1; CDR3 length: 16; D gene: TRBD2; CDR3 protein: CASSSSGGLVYNEQFF; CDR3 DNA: TGTGCCAGCAGCTCGTCCGGGGGACTAGTCTACAATGAGCAGTTCTTC
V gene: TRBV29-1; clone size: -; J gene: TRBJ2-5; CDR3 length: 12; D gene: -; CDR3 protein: CSVRSAKETQYF; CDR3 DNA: TGCAGCGTTCGATCGGCTAAAGAGACCCAGTACTTC
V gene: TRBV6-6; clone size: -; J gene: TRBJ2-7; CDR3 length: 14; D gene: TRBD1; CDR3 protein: CASRKGQVANEQYF; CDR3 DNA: TGTGCCAGCAGGAAGGGACAGGTGGCTAACGAGCAGTACTTC
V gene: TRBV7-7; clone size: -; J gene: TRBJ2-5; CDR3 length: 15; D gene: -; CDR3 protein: CASSLGVTGIETQYF; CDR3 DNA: TGTGCTAGCAGCTTAGGGGTTACAGGGATAGAGACCCAGTACTTC
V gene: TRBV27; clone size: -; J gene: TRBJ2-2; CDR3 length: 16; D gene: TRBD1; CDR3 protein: CASRQGTEMDAGELFF; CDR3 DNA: TGTGCCAGCCGCCAGGGGACAGAAATGGACGCCGGGGAGCTGTTTTTT
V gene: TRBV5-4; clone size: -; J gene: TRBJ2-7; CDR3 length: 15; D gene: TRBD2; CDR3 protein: CASSLEGLAFDEQYF; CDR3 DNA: TGTGCCAGCAGCTTGGAGGGACTAGCTTTCGACGAGCAGTACTTC
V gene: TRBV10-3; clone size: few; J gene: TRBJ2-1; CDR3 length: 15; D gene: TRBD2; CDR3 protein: CAISGSGSSYNEQFF; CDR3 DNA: TGTGCCATCAGCGGTAGCGGGAGCTCCTACAATGAGCAGTTCTTC
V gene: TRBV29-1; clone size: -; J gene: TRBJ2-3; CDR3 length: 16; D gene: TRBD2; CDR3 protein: CSVRLATSRSTDTQYF; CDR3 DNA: TGCAGCGTTAGGCTTGCGACTAGCAGGAGCACAGATACGCAGTATTTT
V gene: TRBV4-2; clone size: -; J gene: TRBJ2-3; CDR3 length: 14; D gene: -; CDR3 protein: CASSHPTSSYTQYF; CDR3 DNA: TGTGCCAGCAGCCACCCGACTAGTTCTTATACGCAGTATTTT
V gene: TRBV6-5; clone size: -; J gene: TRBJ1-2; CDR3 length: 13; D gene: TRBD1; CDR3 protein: CASCRTGGIGYTF; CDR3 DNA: TGTGCCAGCTGTCGAACAGGGGGAATAGGCTACACCTTC